Following are 2 T cell receptor beta chains from one sample sequenced in a study of glioma-infiltrating T cells. TCR alpha and beta CDR3 regions were amplified from RNA using iRepertoire nested multiplex PCR. TCRdb ran MiXCR on the multiplex PCR reads and lists one entry per CDR3 protein. The data contain about 400,000 distinct CDR3 sequences, around 38% of them singletons. The sequencing input was glioma tissue, nonneoplastic brain tissue, or PBMCs (not recorded which). The receptors stem from a human donor with low-grade glioma or glioblastoma, undergoing nonglioma brain surgery, or in good health (not recorded which).

Points on this clonotype: A much larger clone lies a single base off, so this may be a read error. The J gene is TRBJ2-3, the V gene TRBV7-2; D ambiguous. This CDR3 has 14 residues. Germline V gives CDR1 SGHTA, CDR2 FQGNSA. The V gene lost 5 bases and the J gene lost 2 bases, with 11 bases spanning the gap. The CDR3 bases are TGTGCCAGCAGCCCGGGCCCAATCACAGATACGCAGTATTTT. Translated, it gives CASSPGPITDTQYF.

As to this clonotype: A single base separates this from a much larger clone, so it may be a read error. The chain links TRBV6-1 to TRBJ1-2; the match to TRBD1 covers 7 bases. The length of the CDR3 is 12 residues. Germline CDR1 MNHNS, CDR2 SASEGT. CDR3 bases: TGTGCCAGCAGCCAGACAGGGTATGACTACACCTTC. Translating it yields CASSQTGYDYTF.